Each of the 10 T cell receptor beta chains below was sequenced from the same sample in a study of shared clonotypes between healthy human individuals. Produced via immunoSEQ multiplex PCR; TCRdb's table is partial and in-frame only. The sample records a few million clones, roughly nine tenths being singletons. Sequenced sample: naive CD4+ T cells sorted from blood. The sample's subset: CD45RA+ positively selected. These receptors all stem from a man aged 18 to 35 in good health.

The chain employs TRBV18 and TRBJ2-7, with 10 bases that match TRBD1. Germline CDR1 KGHSH, CDR2 LQKENI. The CDR3 is 15 residues long. Unmatched junction bases numbered 10, after V lost 8 bases and J lost 3 bases. CDR3 protein: CASAPMGQGHYEQYF. CDR3 DNA: TGTGCCAGCGCCCCTATGGGACAGGGGCACTACGAGCAGTACTTC.

The J gene is TRBJ2-7, the V gene TRBV12-1; TRBD2, the table's D call, lacks a check against the DNA. TRBV12-1 has pseudogene status. This CDR3 spans 15 amino acids. The CDR3 sequence: CASSFRRDSNYEQYF. The CDR3 coding sequence is TGTGCCAGCAGCTTTCGTAGGGACTCAAACTACGAGCAGTACTTC.

CDR3 loop: CASSQEWQKGYEQYF. CDR3 nucleotides: TGCGCCAGCAGCCAAGAGTGGCAAAAAGGCTACGAGCAGTACTTC. The chain couples TRBV4-3 to TRBJ2-7; no firm D call. The CDR3 is 15 residues long. The germline gives CDR1 LGHNA, CDR2 YSLEER. Trimming removed 0 bases at V and 3 bases at J, with 12 bases between.

V gene TRBV19 combines with J gene TRBJ2-5; D ambiguous. Trimming cost V 0 bases and J 7 bases, with 9 bases left between them. The CDR3 is made up of 13 amino acids. Looked up from germline, CDR1 is LNHDA and CDR2 is SQIVND (reference sequence). CDR3 in DNA: TGTGCCAGTAGTATAGATCTCCTCCGGACCCAGTACTTC. This translates into CASSIDLLRTQYF.

V gene TRBV6-6 combines with J gene TRBJ2-2; 7 nucleotides align to TRBD1. Germline CDR1 is MNHNY and CDR2 is SVGAGI (reference sequence). The CDR3 length is 16 residues. V trimming: 2 bases; J trimming: 5 bases; junction bases outside the gene matches: 8. Here the CDR3 reads CASSYGQVVRTGELFF. In DNA form, the CDR3 reads TGTGCCAGCAGTTACGGACAGGTCGTTCGAACCGGGGAGCTGTTTTTT.

The chain joins TRBV5-1 to TRBJ2-3; D is possibly TRBD2 (5 bases). The CDR3 totals 17 residues. Germline V gene data show CDR1 as SGHRS and CDR2 as YFSETQ. Trimming shortened V by 5 bases and J by 2 bases, and 21 bases separated the two germline ends. DNA for the CDR3: TGCGCCAGCAGTCAGCGAGGGCCCACACTATTCACAGATACGCAGTATTTT. This sequence encodes CASSQRGPTLFTDTQYF.

This chain links TRBV15 with TRBJ2-7; no reliable D call. Germline-derived CDR1 and CDR2 are LNHNV and YYDKDF (reference sequence). The CDR3 length is 15 residues. Deletions cut 0 bases from V and 3 bases from J, with 12 bases between. In nucleotides, the CDR3 is TGTGCCACCAGCAGAGATGACGGTTTAGGCTACGAGCAGTACTTC. Its protein product is CATSRDDGLGYEQYF.

The chain couples TRBV4-1 to TRBJ1-6; unclear D gene. Germline CDR1 is MGHRA and CDR2 is YSYEKL. V lost 0 bases, J lost 10 bases, and 19 bases lay in between. The CDR3 contains 17 residues. CDR3 region: CASSQEEYEPGLSPLHF. The CDR3 bases are TGCGCCAGCAGCCAAGAGGAGTATGAGCCAGGTCTATCACCCCTCCACTTT.

In DNA form, the CDR3 reads TGTGCCAGCAGCCCGACAGGGGAGCATGGAAACACCATATATTTT. This codes for CASSPTGEHGNTIYF. This chain links TRBV5-4 with TRBJ1-3, with TRBD1 matching 8 bases. Trimming removed 4 bases from V and 3 bases from J; junction bases left unmatched: 6. Germline V gene sequence: CDR1 SGHNT, CDR2 YYREEE (reference sequence). This CDR3 region has 15 residues.

V usage is TRBV7-2 and J usage is TRBJ1-5; D is uncertain. This CDR3 has 12 amino acids. Trimming shortened V by 4 bases and J by 10 bases, and 11 bases separated the two germline ends. The germline CDR1 and CDR2 sequences are SGHTA and FQGNSA. The CDR3, as DNA: TGTGCCAGCAGCTCAGATCTGCTCCCCCAGCATTTT. This encodes CASSSDLLPQHF.